This TCR beta chain was identified during a study of T cell responses to AZD1222 COVID-19 vaccine. Overall study: Pooling of second doses given at about 4 or about 12 weeks was done.

Trimming stripped 4 bases from V and 0 bases from J, with 9 bases between. This CDR3 contains 14 residues. Per germline, CDR1 MNHEY and CDR2 SVGAGI. Profiled with immunoSEQ multiplex PCR; TCRdb holds only in-frame clones, not every one. The table records about 210,000 clones, 92% of them present only once. The chain links TRBV6-5 to TRBJ1-1, with D possibly matching TRBD1 (6 bases). This receptor was taken from an adult in good health. The sequencing here drew on peripheral blood, taken on day 0 of AZD1222 vaccination. As DNA, the CDR3 is TGTGCCAGCAGTTCCGGGACAATGAACACTGAAGCTTTCTTT. It yields the protein CASSSGTMNTEAFF.